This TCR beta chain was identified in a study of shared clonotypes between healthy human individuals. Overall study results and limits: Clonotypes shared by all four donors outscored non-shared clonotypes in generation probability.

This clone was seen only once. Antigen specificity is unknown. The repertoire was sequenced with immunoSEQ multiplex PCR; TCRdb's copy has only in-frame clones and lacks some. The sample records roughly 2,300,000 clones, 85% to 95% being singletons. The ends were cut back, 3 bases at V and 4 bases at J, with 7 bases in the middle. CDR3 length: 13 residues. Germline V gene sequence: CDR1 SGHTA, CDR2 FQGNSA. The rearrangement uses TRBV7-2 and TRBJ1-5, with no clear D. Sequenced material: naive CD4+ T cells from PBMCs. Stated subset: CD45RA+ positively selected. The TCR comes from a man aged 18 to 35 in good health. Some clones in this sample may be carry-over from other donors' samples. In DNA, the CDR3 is TGTGCCAGCAGCTTGCGAAAAAATCAGCCCCAGCATTTT. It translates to CASSLRKNQPQHF.